This T cell receptor beta chain was sequenced for a study of human T cells and chemical hapten exposure. A single record per CDR3 protein comes from TCRdb applying MiXCR to the RACE reads. In the table there are roughly 80,000 distinct CDR3 sequences, 12% to 15% of which are singletons. The time point denotes: pre-sensitization, week 0. Treatment denoted: therapeutic diphenylcyclopropenone sensitization with weekly scalp DPC. The specimen comprised whole blood, sampled in connection with sensitization to the hapten diphenylcyclopropenone (DPC). The sequence derives from a woman between 45 and 60 years old with alopecia areata. Some clones in this sample may be carry-over from other donors' samples.

CDR3 bases: TGCAGCGTTCACGGGGACCGCCATAGCCAAGATACGCAGTATTTT. Protein product: CSVHGDRHSQDTQYF. The rearrangement joins TRBV29-1 to TRBJ2-3; TRBD1 or TRBD2 may be the D gene (5 bases each). The CDR3 spans 15 residues. Germline values: CDR1 SQVTM, CDR2 ANQGSEA. The germline V and J ends were trimmed by 5 bases and 5 bases, with 20 bases remaining between them.